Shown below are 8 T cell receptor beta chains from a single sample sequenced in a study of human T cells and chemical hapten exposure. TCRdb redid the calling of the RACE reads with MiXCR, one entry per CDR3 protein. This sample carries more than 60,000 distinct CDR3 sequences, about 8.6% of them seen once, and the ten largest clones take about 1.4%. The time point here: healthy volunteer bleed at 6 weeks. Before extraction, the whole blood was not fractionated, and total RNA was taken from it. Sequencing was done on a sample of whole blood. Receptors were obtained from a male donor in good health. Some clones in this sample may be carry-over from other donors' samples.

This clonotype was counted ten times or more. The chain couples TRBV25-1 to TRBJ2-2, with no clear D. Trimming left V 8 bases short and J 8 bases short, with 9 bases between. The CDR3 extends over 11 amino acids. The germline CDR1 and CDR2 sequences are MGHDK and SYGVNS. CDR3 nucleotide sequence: TGTGCCAGCTCCACGCGAGGGGAGCTGTTTTTT. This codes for CASSTRGELFF. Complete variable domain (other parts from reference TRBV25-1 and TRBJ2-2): EADIYQTPRYLVIGTGKKITLECSQTMGHDKMYWYQQDPGMELHLIHYSYGVNSTEKGDLSSESTVSRIRTEHFPLTLESARPSHTSQYLCASSTRGELFFGEGSRLTVL.

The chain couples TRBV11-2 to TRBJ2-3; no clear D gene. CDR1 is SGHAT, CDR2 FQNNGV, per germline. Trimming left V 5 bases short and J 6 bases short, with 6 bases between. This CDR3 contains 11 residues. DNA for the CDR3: TGTGCCAGCAGCCTCAGGGATACGCAGTATTTT. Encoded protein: CASSLRDTQYF.

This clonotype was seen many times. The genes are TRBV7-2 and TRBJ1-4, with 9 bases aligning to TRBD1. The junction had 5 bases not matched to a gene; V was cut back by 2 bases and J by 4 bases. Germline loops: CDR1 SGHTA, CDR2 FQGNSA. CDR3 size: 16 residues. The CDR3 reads CASSLNPGQGNEKLFF. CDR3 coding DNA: TGTGCCAGCAGCTTAAATCCGGGACAGGGTAATGAAAAACTGTTTTTT.

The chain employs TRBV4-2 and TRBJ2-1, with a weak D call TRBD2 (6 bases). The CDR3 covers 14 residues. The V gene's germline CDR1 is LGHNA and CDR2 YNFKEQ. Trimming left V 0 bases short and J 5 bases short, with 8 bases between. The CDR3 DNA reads TGTGCCAGCAGCCAAGAGCGGGACCACAATGAGCAGTTCTTC. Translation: CASSQERDHNEQFF.

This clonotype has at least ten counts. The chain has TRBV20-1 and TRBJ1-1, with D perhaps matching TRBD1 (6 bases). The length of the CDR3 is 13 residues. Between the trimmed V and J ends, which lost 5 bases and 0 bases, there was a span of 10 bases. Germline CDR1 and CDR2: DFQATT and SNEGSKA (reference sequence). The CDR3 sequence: CSAERGLNTEAFF. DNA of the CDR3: TGCAGTGCTGAGAGGGGGTTGAACACTGAAGCTTTCTTT.

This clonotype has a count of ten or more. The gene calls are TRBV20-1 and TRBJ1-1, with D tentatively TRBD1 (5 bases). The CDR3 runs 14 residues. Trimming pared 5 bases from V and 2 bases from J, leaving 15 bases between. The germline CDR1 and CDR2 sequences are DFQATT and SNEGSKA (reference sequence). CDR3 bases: TGCAGTGCTCATAGTATGGGGGATAACACTGAAGCTTTCTTT. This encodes CSAHSMGDNTEAFF.

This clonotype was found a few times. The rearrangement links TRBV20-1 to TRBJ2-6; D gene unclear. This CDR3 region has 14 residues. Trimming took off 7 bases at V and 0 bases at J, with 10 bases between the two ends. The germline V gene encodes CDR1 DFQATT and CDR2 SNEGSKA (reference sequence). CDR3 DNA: TGCAGTGAGGGCGGCCACTCTGGGGCCAACGTCCTGACTTTC. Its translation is CSEGGHSGANVLTF.

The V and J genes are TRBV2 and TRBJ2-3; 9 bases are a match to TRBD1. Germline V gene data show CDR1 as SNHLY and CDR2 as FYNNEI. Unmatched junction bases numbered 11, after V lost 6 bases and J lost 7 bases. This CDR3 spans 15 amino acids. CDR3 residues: CASRVMTGGMNTQYF. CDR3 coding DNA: TGTGCCAGCAGGGTAATGACAGGGGGAATGAATACGCAGTATTTT.